The subject of this entry is one T cell receptor (beta chain). With 1 base clipped from V and 1 base from J, the junction kept 2 bases outside the gene matches. The germline gives CDR1 MRHNA, CDR2 SNTAGT. This CDR3 contains 16 residues. The data were obtained in a study of blood T cell repertoires in COVID-19. Study context: Sources were T cells, B-cell-depleted T cells, or PBMCs; the material itself was cDNA or gDNA.

Profiling relied on immunoSEQ multiplex PCR, and the TCRdb table lists in-frame clones only, not all of them. The sample has around 150,000 clones, about 86% seen once. This clonotype originated in a man aged 65 to 85 with acute or convalescent COVID-19. Sequenced: peripheral blood. J is TRBJ2-3 and V is TRBV6-4; 10 nucleotides agree with TRBD1. DNA for the CDR3: TGTGCCAGCAGTGACTGGGGGACAGGGGGCACAGATACGCAGTATTTT. Translated, it gives CASSDWGTGGTDTQYF.